The 25 T cell receptor beta chains below come from one sample, sequenced in a study of vaccination and CD4 T cells after COVID-19 (dated by TCRdb to between 2021 and 2022). The treatment or condition label for this specimen denotes: roughly ten-day PBMC culture with coronavirus spike peptide pools or control peptides (ViraFEST assay). No antigen has been identified for these receptors. The library relied on PCR. The sample was run on an Illumina iSeq 100. DNA from cultured CD4+ T cells was subjected to TCR sequencing with the Oncomine TCR Beta short-read assay at the Johns Hopkins FTIC core. The public reads were run again by TCRdb, first through fastp at Q25 and then through MiXCR, and only productive beta chains were kept. CDR3 protein duplicates are merged, each entry listing the most common genes and DNA. Recorded for this sample are over 9,500 distinct CDR3 sequences; around 44% of them occurred a single time. The top ten clonotypes cover about a third of the sample.

Sequencing input: CD4+ T cells from blood, cultured in vitro. The receptors derive from a human donor who had recovered from COVID-19.

The CDR3 coding sequence is TGTGCCTGGAGTGTAGGGGACGCCCGTACCGAGTCTTTAGGCCCCTATGGCTACACCTTC. Protein sequence: CAWSVGDARTESLGPYGYTF. This chain joins TRBV30 and TRBJ1-2; perhaps TRBD1 as D (5 bases). The germline V gene has CDR1 GTSNPN and CDR2 SVGIG (reference sequence). This CDR3 contains 20 residues. With 0 bases removed from V and 4 bases from J, the gap between germline ends came to 30 bases.

The V gene is TRBV25-1, the J gene TRBJ1-2; 9 bases fit TRBD1. CDR1 and CDR2 from the germline V gene are MGHDK and SYGVNS. CDR3 length equals 13 residues. J gave up 3 bases and V 6 bases, and 2 bases lay outside the gene matches. The CDR3 DNA follows: TGTGCCAGCAGAGACAGGGGGGACTATGGCTACACCTTC. Protein product: CASRDRGDYGYTF.

V usage is TRBV2 and J usage is TRBJ1-1; unclear D gene. CDR1 SNHLY and CDR2 FYNNEI come from the germline V gene. Trimming removed 5 bases from V and 7 bases from J, with 14 bases in between. This CDR3 comprises 13 residues. The chain's CDR3 is CASSRGGLDEAFF. The CDR3 DNA reads TGTGCCAGCAGTCGGGGTGGGCTGGATGAAGCTTTCTTT.

This clonotype was recorded once. J is TRBJ2-2 and V is TRBV2; D call uncertain. The CDR3 runs to 16 residues. Trimming removed 6 bases at V and 3 bases at J, with 17 bases between. Germline CDR1 is SNHLY and CDR2 is FYNNEI. The CDR3 protein is CASRPDWIEDTGELFF. The CDR3 DNA reads as TGTGCCAGCAGACCTGACTGGATCGAGGACACCGGGGAGCTGTTTTTT.

This clonotype has only a few counts. This chain joins TRBV7-2 and TRBJ1-2; no definite D call. In germline, CDR1 is SGHTA, CDR2 FQGNSA. This CDR3 contains 14 residues. The V end was cut by 1 base, the J end by 4 bases, with 10 bases between. Written as DNA, the CDR3 is TGTGCCAGCAGCTTAGAGGAAAAGGTCTATGGCTACACCTTC. Translation gives CASSLEEKVYGYTF.

This chain connects TRBV10-3 to TRBJ1-1; the D is unclear. The CDR3 runs to 13 residues. From germline, CDR1 is ENHRY and CDR2 SYGVKD. The V and J ends lost 7 bases and 1 base respectively, with 10 bases between them. The CDR3 DNA is TGTGCCATCAAGACCCGACAGAACACTGAAGCTTTCTTT. Translated, it gives CAIKTRQNTEAFF.

V gene TRBV5-5 combines with J gene TRBJ2-3; 12 nucleotides match TRBD2. J was trimmed by 5 bases and V by 5 bases; bases with no gene match: 6. Germline V lookup: CDR1 SGHKS, CDR2 YYEKEE (reference sequence). The CDR3 extends over 15 amino acids. This CDR3 is CASRTSGGSLDTQYF. The CDR3 DNA reads as TGTGCCAGCAGAACTAGCGGGGGGAGTCTAGATACGCAGTATTTT.

For this clonotype: Its ends do not fully match the called genes, so a read error is possible. The chain is built from TRBV6-1 and TRBJ2-7; D perhaps matches TRBD1 (5 bases). The CDR3 is 13 amino acids. CDR1 and CDR2 (germline): MNHNS, SASEGT. The CDR3 is CASSESRTKHHDF. CDR3 DNA sequence: TGTGCCAGCAGTGAAAGTCGGACAAAACACCACGACTTC.

CDR3 DNA: TGTGCCAGTAGTACCCGACAGGGAGGTGTGGGGATTAGCACAGATACGCAGTATTTT. This codes for CASSTRQGGVGISTDTQYF. The J gene is TRBJ2-3, the V gene TRBV19; perhaps TRBD1 as D (7 bases). The CDR3 has 19 residues. From germline, CDR1 is LNHDA and CDR2 SQIVND (reference sequence). V lost 4 bases and J lost 0, with 23 bases in between.

In its sample, this clonotype was seen a few times. This chain connects TRBV7-6 to TRBJ2-1; possibly TRBD2 for D (5 bases). Trimming removed 0 bases at V and 9 bases at J, with 15 bases between. The CDR3 spans 15 residues. Germline assignment: CDR1 SGHVS and CDR2 FNYEAQ. CDR3: CASSLAPRTGSEQFF. The CDR3 DNA reads TGTGCCAGCAGCTTAGCGCCGCGAACGGGGTCTGAGCAGTTCTTC.

CDR3 bases: TGCAGTGCTAGTCCCCTCGCTACGGGCGGGGAGCTGTTTTTT. This gives the protein CSASPLATGGELFF. V usage is TRBV20-1 and J usage is TRBJ2-2; D remains unclear. Trimming took off 3 bases at V and 7 bases at J, with 15 bases between the two ends. This CDR3 region has 14 residues. Looked up from germline, CDR1 is DFQATT and CDR2 is SNEGSKA (reference sequence).

This clonotype was picked up one time. V gene TRBV11-2 combines with J gene TRBJ2-7; D perhaps matches TRBD2 (6 bases). Trimming pared 6 bases from V and 1 base from J, leaving 13 bases between. CDR3 length equals 14 residues. CDR1 and CDR2 (germline): SGHAT, FQNNGV. This chain's CDR3 is CASSPAGLSYEQYF. The CDR3 DNA is TGTGCCAGCAGTCCGGCGGGATTATCCTACGAGCAGTACTTC.

The chain uses TRBV30 and TRBJ1-3; 9 bases match TRBD1. Germline CDR1 and CDR2: GTSNPN and SVGIG (reference sequence). The CDR3 extends over 17 amino acids. V lost 2 bases to trimming and J lost 1 base; unmatched junction nucleotides: 9. The CDR3 nucleotides are TGTGCCTGGAGTACATTTAGGGACAGGGTTTCTGGAAACACCATATATTTT. Encoded protein: CAWSTFRDRVSGNTIYF.

This clonotype has just a few counts. The chain has TRBV7-8 and TRBJ1-1; D possibly corresponds to TRBD1 (5 bases). V was shortened by 3 bases and J by 1 base, with 21 bases between the two germline ends. Germline lookup yields CDR1 SGHVS and CDR2 FQNEAQ. There are 18 residues in the CDR3. The CDR3 region is CASSFRSLGRQRNTEAFF. In DNA form, the CDR3 reads TGTGCCAGCAGCTTTCGCTCTTTGGGACGACAAAGGAACACTGAAGCTTTCTTT.

The chain links TRBV2 to TRBJ1-6, with D hard to call. With 8 bases removed from V and 3 bases from J, the gap between germline ends came to 8 bases. The CDR3 is 13 amino acids. The germline V gene has CDR1 SNHLY and CDR2 FYNNEI. The CDR3 coding sequence is TGTGCCAGCGAGACCCGCTATAATTCACCCCTCCACTTT. It is translated as CASETRYNSPLHF. Full variable domain (rest looked up from reference TRBV2 and TRBJ1-6): EPEVTQTPSHQVTQMGQEVILRCVPISNHLYFYWYRQILGQKVEFLVSFYNNEISEKSEIFDDQFSVERPDGSNFTLKIRSTKLEDSAMYFCASETRYNSPLHFGNGTRLTVT.

This clonotype appeared a few times. The CDR3 loop reads CASSGTSGGRTDTQYF. The CDR3 nucleotides are TGTGCCAGCAGCGGTACTAGCGGGGGTAGAACAGATACGCAGTATTTT. The V call is TRBV7-9, the J call TRBJ2-3; 11 bases line up with TRBD2. V shed 5 bases, J shed 3 bases, and the junction held 7 bases outside the gene matches. CDR3 length: 16 amino acids. In germline, CDR1 is SEHNR, CDR2 FQNEAQ (reference sequence).

This clonotype came up a few times. The chain is built from TRBV6-5 and TRBJ1-1; TRBD1 aligns across 9 bases. Germline V gene lookup returns CDR1 MNHEY and CDR2 SVGAGI. The CDR3 has 14 amino acids. V shed 4 bases, J shed 1 base, and the junction held 1 base outside the gene matches. CDR3 residues: CASSLDRGNTEAFF. CDR3 DNA: TGTGCCAGCAGTTTGGACAGGGGGAACACTGAAGCTTTCTTT.

The gene calls are TRBV24-1 and TRBJ1-1; D gene uncertain. Germline V gives CDR1 KGHDR, CDR2 SFDVKD. The germline V and J ends were trimmed by 4 bases and 1 base, with 21 bases remaining between them. This CDR3 has 18 residues. CDR3 bases: TGTGCCACCAGTGACCTGGATCGTGCCTGGTGTTCGAACACTGAAGCTTTCTTT. It codes for CATSDLDRAWCSNTEAFF.

The V call is TRBV7-8, the J call TRBJ1-4, with 11 bases fitting TRBD1. V dropped 2 bases and J dropped 9; count of bases not matched to a gene: 5. The CDR3 totals 15 residues. Germline CDR1 SGHVS, CDR2 FQNEAQ. CDR3 sequence: CASSLFGQGAQKLFF. For the CDR3, the DNA is TGTGCCAGCAGCTTATTTGGACAGGGGGCCCAAAAACTGTTTTTT. The full variable domain, its missing parts supplied by reference TRBV7-8 and TRBJ1-4, is GAGVSQSPRYKVAKRGQDVALRCDPISGHVSLFWYQQALGQGPEFLTYFQNEAQLDKSGLPSDRFFAERPEGSVSTLKIQRTQQEDSAVYLCASSLFGQGAQKLFFGSGTQLSVL.

The V and J genes are TRBV12-3 or TRBV12-4 and TRBJ1-5; weak D call: TRBD1 (6 bases). The CDR3 runs 15 residues. V shed 1 base and J shed 2 bases, with 9 bases lying between them. The CDR3: CASSLGSGGNQPQHF. The CDR3 nucleotides read TGTGCCAGCAGTTTAGGGTCAGGGGGCAATCAGCCCCAGCATTTT.

The V gene is TRBV6-1, the J gene TRBJ1-2, with TRBD1 as a possible D gene (5 bases). The germline V gene encodes CDR1 MNHNS and CDR2 SASEGT. The CDR3 totals 14 residues. The V gene lost 6 bases and the J gene lost 2 bases, with 13 bases spanning the gap. The CDR3 DNA reads as TGTGCCAGCAGCCAGCAGGGACGCAACTATGGCTACACCTTC. This encodes CASSQQGRNYGYTF.

This clonotype is classed as medium-sized (0.01 to 0.1%). The V call is TRBV20-1, the J call TRBJ1-2, with TRBD1 identical over 9 bases. Germline CDR1 reads DFQATT; CDR2 reads SNEGSKA (reference sequence). This CDR3 spans 14 amino acids. The ends lost 0 bases at V and 6 bases at J; junction bases unmatched: 5. CDR3 region: CSARDGTGPNGYTF. CDR3 nucleotide sequence: TGCAGTGCTAGAGATGGGACAGGGCCAAATGGCTACACCTTC.

This clonotype has a handful of counts. The V and J genes are TRBV19 and TRBJ1-2; 7 bases fit TRBD1. After removal of 5 bases from V and 1 base from J, the junction contained 7 bases not matched to a gene. The length of the CDR3 is 15 residues. Per the germline V gene, CDR1 is LNHDA and CDR2 is SQIVND (reference sequence). The CDR3 loop reads CASSVRTGGNYGYTF. CDR3 DNA: TGTGCCAGTAGTGTAAGGACAGGTGGTAACTATGGCTACACCTTC.

The sample holds a few counts of this clonotype. The chain's CDR3 is CSASFLLAGGGETQYF. In DNA, the CDR3 is TGCAGTGCTTCTTTTTTACTAGCGGGGGGAGGAGAGACCCAGTACTTC. This sequence joins TRBV20-1 and TRBJ2-5; TRBD2 matches 12 bases. This CDR3 contains 16 residues. Germline CDR1 and CDR2: DFQATT and SNEGSKA (reference sequence). V trimming: 5 bases; J trimming: 4 bases; junction bases outside the gene matches: 11.

The rearrangement links TRBV27 to TRBJ1-1; no definite D call. Between the trimmed V and J ends, which lost 7 bases and 5 bases, there was a span of 8 bases. The CDR3 is made up of 11 amino acids. Looked up from germline, CDR1 is MNHEY and CDR2 is SMNVEV (reference sequence). As DNA, the CDR3 is TGTGCCAGCATTCGGGAAACTGAAGCTTTCTTT. Residues: CASIRETEAFF.